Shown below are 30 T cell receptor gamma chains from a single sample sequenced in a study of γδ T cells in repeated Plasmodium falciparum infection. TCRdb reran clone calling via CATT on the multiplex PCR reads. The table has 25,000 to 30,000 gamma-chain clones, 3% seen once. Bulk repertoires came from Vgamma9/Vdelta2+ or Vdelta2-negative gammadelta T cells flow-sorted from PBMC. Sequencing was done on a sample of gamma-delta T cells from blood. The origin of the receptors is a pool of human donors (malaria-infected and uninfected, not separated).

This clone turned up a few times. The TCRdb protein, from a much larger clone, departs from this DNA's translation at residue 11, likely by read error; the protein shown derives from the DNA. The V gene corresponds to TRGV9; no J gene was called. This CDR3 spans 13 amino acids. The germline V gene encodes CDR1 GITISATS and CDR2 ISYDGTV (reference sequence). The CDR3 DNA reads TGTGCCTTGTGGGAGGTCCGCGGGGATAAGAGACTCTTT. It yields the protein CALWEVRGDKRLF.

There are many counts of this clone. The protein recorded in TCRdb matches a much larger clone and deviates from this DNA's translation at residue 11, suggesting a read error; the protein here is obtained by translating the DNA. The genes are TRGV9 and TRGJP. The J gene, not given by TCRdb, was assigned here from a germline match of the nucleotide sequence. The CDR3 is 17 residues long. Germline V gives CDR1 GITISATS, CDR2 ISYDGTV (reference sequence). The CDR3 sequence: CALWEFLKELDKKIKVF. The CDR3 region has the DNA TGTGCCTTGTGGGAATTCTTGAAAGAGTTGGACAAAAAAATCAAGGTATTT.

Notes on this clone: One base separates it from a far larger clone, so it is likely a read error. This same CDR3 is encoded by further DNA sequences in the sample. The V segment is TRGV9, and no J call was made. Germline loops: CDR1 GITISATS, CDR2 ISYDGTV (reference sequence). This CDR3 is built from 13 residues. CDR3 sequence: CALWEVPRHKKLF. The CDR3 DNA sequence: TGTGCCTTGTGGGAGGTGCCTCGGCATAAGAAGCTCTTT.

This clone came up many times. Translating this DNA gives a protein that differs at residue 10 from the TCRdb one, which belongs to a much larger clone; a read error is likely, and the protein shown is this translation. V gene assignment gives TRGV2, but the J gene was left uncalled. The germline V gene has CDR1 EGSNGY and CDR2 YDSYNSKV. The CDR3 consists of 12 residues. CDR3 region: CATWDGRYKRLF. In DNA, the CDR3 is TGTGCCACCTGGGACGGGCGCTATAAGAGACTCTTT.

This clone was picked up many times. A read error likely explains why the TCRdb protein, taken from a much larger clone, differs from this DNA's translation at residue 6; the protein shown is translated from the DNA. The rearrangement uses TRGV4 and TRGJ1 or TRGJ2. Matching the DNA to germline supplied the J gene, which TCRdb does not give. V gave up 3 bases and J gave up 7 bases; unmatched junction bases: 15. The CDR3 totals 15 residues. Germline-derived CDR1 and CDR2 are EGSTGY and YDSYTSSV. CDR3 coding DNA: TGTGCCACCTGGGATAGCCCCTCTGGGGGGTATAAGAAACTCTTT. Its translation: CATWDSPSGGYKKLF.

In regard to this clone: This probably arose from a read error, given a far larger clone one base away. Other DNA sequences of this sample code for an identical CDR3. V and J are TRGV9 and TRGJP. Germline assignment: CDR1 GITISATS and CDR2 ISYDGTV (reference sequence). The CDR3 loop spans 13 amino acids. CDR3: CALLGLGKKIKVF. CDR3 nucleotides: TGTGCCTTGTTAGGGTTGGGCAAAAAAATCAAGGTATTC.

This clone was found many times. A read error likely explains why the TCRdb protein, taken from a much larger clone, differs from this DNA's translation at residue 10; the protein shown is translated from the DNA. The CDR3 loop is CATWDGHLRRLF. CDR3 DNA sequence: TGTGCCACCTGGGATGGGCACTTGAGGAGACTCTTT. The V gene was identified as TRGV4, while no J gene was called. From germline, CDR1 is EGSTGY and CDR2 YDSYTSSV. This CDR3 region has 12 residues.

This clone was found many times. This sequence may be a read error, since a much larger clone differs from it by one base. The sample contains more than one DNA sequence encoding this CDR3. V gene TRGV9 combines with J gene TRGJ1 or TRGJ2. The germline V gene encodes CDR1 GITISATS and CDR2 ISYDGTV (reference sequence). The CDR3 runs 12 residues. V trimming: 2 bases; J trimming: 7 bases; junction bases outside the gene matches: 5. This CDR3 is CALWEGYYKKLF. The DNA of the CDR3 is TGTGCCTTGTGGGAGGGTTACTATAAGAAACTCTTT.

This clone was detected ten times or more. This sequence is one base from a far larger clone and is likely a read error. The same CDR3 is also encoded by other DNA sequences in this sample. The CDR3 coding sequence is TGTGCCCTGTGGAAAATTCCCATGGCGTATAAGAAACTCTTT. It specifies CALWKIPMAYKKLF. The chain is built from TRGV9 and TRGJ1 or TRGJ2. No J gene was available from TCRdb, and it was assigned here by a germline match of the DNA. There are 14 residues in the CDR3. Germline CDR1 reads GITISATS; CDR2 reads ISYDGTV (reference sequence).

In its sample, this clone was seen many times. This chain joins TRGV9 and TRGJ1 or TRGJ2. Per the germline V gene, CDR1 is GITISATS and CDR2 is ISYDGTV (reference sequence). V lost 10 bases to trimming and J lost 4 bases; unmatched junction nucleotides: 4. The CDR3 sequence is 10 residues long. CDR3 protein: CALEYYKKLF. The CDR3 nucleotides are TGTGCCTTAGAGTATTATAAGAAACTCTTT.

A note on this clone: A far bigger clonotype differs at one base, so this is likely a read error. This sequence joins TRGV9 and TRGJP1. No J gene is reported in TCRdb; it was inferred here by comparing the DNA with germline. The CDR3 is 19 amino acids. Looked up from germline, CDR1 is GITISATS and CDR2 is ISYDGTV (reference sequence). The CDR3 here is CALWEVLDGDDTTGWFKIF. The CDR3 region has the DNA TGTGCCCTGTGGGAGGTGCTGGATGGGGATGATACCACTGGTTGGTTCAAGATATTT.

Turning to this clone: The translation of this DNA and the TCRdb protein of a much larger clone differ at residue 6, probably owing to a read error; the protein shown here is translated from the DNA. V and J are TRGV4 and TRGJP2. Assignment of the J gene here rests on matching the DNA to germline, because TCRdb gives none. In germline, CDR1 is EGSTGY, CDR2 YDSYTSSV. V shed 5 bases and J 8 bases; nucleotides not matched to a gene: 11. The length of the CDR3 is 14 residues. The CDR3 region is CATWALAKDWIKTF. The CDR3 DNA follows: TGTGCCACCTGGGCCCTAGCTAAAGATTGGATCAAGACGTTT.

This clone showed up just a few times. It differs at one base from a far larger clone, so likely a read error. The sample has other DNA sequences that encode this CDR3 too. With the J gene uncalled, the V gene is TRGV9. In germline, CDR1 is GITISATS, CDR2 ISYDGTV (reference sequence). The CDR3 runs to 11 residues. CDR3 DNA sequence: TGTGCCTTGTGGGAGGTGGAGAAGAAGCTCTTT. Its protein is CALWEVEKKLF.

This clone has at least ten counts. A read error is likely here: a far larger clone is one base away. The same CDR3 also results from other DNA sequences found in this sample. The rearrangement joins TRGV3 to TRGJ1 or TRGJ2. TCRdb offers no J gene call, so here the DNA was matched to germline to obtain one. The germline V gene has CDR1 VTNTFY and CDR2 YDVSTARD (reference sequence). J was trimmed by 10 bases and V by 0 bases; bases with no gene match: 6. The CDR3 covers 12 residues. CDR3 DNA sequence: TGTGCCACCTGGGACAGGCACTACAAGAAACTCTTT. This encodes CATWDRHYKKLF.

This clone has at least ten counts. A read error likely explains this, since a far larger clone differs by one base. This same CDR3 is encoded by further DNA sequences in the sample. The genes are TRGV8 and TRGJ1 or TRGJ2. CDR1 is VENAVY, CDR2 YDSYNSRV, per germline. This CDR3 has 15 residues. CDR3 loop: CATWDRRPHYYKKLF. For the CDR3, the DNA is TGTGCCACCTGGGATAGAAGGCCCCATTATTATAAGAAACTCTTC.

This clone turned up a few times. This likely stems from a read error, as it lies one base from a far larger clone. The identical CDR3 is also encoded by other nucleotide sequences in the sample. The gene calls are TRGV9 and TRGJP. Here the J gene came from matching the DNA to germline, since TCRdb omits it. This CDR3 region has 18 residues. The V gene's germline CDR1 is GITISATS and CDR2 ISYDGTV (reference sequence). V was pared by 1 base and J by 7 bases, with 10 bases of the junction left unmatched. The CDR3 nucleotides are TGTGCCTTGTGGGAGGTTCATCCTCAGGAGTTGGGCAAAAAAATCAAGGTATTT. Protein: CALWEVHPQELGKKIKVF.

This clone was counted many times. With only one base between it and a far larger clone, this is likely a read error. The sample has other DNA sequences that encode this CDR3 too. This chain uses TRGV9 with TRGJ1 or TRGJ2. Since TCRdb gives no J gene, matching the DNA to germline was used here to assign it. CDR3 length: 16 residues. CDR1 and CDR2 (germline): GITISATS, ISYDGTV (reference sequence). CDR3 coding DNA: TGCGCCTTGTGGGAGGTGCACAATGGCGAAAATTATAAGAAACTCTTT. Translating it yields CALWEVHNGENYKKLF.

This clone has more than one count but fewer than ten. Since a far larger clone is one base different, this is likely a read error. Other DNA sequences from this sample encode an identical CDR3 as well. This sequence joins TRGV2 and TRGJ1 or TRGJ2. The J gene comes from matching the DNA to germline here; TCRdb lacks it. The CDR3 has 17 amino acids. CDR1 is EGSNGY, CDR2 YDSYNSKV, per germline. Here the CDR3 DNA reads TGCGCCACCTGGGACGGGCCATGCAAGTTGGATTATTATAAGAAACTCTTT. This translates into CATWDGPCKLDYYKKLF.

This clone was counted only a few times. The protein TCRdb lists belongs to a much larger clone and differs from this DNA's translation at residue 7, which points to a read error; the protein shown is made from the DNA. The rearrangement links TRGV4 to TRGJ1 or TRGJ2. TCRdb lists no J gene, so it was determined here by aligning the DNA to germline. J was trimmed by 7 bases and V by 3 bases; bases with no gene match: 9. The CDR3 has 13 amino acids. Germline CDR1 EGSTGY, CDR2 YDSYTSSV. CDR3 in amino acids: CATWDNLIYKKLF. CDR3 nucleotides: TGTGCCACCTGGGATAACCTTATCTATAAGAAACTCTTT.

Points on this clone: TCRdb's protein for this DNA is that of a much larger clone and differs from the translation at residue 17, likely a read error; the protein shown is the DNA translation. This chain's CDR3 is CALWEVRGEELGKKIKIF. In DNA form, the CDR3 reads TGTGCCTTGTGGGAGGTTCGAGGGGAAGAGTTGGGCAAAAAAATCAAGATATTT. The rearrangement links TRGV9 to TRGJP. The DNA end lines up better with TRGJP1; the J call may be wrong. The CDR3 runs to 18 residues. Germline V lookup: CDR1 GITISATS, CDR2 ISYDGTV (reference sequence).

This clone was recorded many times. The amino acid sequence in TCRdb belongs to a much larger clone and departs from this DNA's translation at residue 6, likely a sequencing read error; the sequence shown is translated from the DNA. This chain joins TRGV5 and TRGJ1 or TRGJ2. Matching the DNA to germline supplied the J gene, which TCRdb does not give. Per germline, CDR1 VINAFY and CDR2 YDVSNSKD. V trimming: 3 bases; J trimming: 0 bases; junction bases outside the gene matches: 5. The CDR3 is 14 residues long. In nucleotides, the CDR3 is TGTGCCACCTGGGACGTTGGGAATTATTATAAGAAACTCTTT. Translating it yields CATWDVGNYYKKLF.

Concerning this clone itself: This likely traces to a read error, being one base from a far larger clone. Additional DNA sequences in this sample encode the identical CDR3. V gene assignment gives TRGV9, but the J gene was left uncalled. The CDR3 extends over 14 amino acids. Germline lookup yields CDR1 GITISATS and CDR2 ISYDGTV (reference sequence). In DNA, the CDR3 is TGTGCCTTGTGGGAGGCAAGAGATTATTATAAAAAACTCTTT. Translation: CALWEARDYYKKLF.

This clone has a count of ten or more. The CDR3 loop is CALWEVSSVRARWFKIF. For the CDR3, the DNA is TGTGCCTTGTGGGAGGTGTCATCCGTACGCGCAAGGTGGTTCAAGATATTT. The rearrangement joins TRGV9 to TRGJP1. Germline values: CDR1 GITISATS, CDR2 ISYDGTV (reference sequence). The V gene end was trimmed by 0 bases and the J gene end by 11 bases; junction bases not matched to a gene: 18. The CDR3 length is 17 residues.

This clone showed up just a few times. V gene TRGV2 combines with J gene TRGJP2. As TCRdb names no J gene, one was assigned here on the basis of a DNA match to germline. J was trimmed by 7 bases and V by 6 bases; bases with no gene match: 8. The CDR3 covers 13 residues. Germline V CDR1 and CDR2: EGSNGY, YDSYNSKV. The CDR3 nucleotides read TGTGCCACCTGGACGGGCGATGATTGGATCAAGACGTTT. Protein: CATWTGDDWIKTF.

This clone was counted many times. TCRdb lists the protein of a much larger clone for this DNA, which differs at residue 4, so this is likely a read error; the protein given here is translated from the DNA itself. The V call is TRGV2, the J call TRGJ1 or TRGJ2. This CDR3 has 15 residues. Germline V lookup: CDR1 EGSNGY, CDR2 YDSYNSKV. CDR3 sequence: CATRDGPRHYYKKLF. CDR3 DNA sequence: TGTGCCACCCGGGACGGGCCGCGCCATTATTATAAGAAACTCTTT.

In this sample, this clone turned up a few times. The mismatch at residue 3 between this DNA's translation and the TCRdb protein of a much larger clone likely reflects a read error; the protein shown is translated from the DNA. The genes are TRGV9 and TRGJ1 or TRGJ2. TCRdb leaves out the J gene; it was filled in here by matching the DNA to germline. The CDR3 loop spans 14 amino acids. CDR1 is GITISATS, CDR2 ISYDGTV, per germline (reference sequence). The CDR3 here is CAMWEAGTYYKKLF. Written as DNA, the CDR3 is TGTGCCATGTGGGAGGCCGGCACCTATTATAAGAAACTCTTT.

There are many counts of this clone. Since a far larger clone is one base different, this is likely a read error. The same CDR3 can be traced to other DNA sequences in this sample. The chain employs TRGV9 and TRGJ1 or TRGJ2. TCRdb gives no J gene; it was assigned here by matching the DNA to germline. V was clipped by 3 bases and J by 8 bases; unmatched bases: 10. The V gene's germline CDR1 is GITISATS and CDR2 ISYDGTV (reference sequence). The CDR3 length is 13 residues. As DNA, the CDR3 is TGTGCCTTGTGGGAGCCCATCGGGAATAAGAAACTCTTT. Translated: CALWEPIGNKKLF.

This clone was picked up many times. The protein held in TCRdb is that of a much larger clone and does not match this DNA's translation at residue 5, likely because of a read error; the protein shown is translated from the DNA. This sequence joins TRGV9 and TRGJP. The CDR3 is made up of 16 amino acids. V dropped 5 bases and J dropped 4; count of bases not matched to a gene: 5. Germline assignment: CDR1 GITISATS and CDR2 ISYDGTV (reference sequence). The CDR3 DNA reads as TGTGCCTTGTGGGGGTATCAAGAGTTGGGCAAAAAAATCAAGGTATTT. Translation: CALWGYQELGKKIKVF.

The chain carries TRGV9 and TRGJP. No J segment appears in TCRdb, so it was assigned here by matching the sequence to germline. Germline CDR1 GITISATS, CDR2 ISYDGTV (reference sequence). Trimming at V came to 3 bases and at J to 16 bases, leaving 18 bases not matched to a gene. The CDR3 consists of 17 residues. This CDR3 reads CALWEPRKSWAKKIKVF. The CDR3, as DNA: TGTGCCTTGTGGGAGCCACGCAAGAGTTGGGCAAAAAAAATCAAGGTATTT.

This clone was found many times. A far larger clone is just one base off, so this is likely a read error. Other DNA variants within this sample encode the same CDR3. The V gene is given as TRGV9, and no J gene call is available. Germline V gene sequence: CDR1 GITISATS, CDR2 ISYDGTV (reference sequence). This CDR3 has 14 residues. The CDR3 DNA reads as TGTGCCTTGTGGACTTATAGTAGTGATTGGATCAAGACGTTC. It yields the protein CALWTYSSDWIKTF.